These 23 T cell receptor beta chains came from one sample sequenced in a study of blood T cell repertoires in COVID-19. Profiling relied on immunoSEQ multiplex PCR, and the TCRdb table lists in-frame clones only, not all of them. The sample records 140,000 or so clones, approximately 85% being singletons. The sample consisted of peripheral blood. The receptors originated from a human donor with acute or convalescent COVID-19. The donor label of this sample is uncertain.

The gene calls are TRBV9 and TRBJ2-5; TRBD2 aligns across 12 bases. Germline values: CDR1 SGDLS, CDR2 YYNGEE. CDR3 length: 18 residues. After removal of 4 bases from V and 4 bases from J, the junction contained 14 bases not matched to a gene. The CDR3 reads CASSKVASGGATRETQYF. In DNA form, the CDR3 reads TGTGCCAGCAGCAAAGTCGCTAGCGGGGGGGCGACAAGAGAGACCCAGTACTTC.

CDR3 loop: CASSLVKLNQETQYF. The CDR3 DNA reads TGTGCCAGCAGCTTAGTAAAACTAAATCAAGAGACCCAGTACTTC. The chain has TRBV7-9 and TRBJ2-5; D is unresolved. The V and J ends lost 1 base and 2 bases respectively, with 11 bases between them. The CDR3 has 15 residues. Germline assignment: CDR1 SEHNR and CDR2 FQNEAQ (reference sequence).

This clone turned up a few times. The same CDR3 also results from other DNA sequences found in this sample. The CDR3 is CASSLTQGLGETQYF. CDR3 nucleotide sequence: TGTGCCAGCAGCTTAACACAGGGCCTAGGGGAGACCCAGTACTTC. The rearrangement joins TRBV7-6 to TRBJ2-5, with D maybe TRBD1 (6 bases). Per the germline V gene, CDR1 is SGHVS and CDR2 is FNYEAQ. V gave up 2 bases and J gave up 5 bases, with 15 bases separating them. The CDR3 spans 15 residues.

The chain links TRBV4-3 to TRBJ2-2; D may be TRBD2 (5 bases). The CDR3 covers 17 residues. V lost 0 bases and J 3 bases, leaving 14 bases between the germline ends. Germline CDR1 LGHNA, CDR2 YSLEER. The CDR3 spells CASSQDPTRWDTGELFF. As DNA, the CDR3 is TGCGCCAGCAGCCAAGACCCCACTAGATGGGACACCGGGGAGCTGTTTTTT.

The rearrangement joins TRBV5-1 to TRBJ2-5, with 13 bases matching TRBD2. CDR1 and CDR2 from the germline V gene are SGHRS and YFSETQ. The CDR3 runs to 15 residues. V was clipped by 4 bases and J by 4 bases; unmatched bases: 4. The CDR3 nucleotides read TGCGCCAGCAGCCGACTAGCGGGAGGAGGAGAGACCCAGTACTTC. Protein product: CASSRLAGGGETQYF.

This clone was counted a single time. The J gene is TRBJ1-2, the V gene TRBV6-1; TRBD1 aligns across 10 bases. J was trimmed by 3 bases and V by 4 bases; bases with no gene match: 8. The length of the CDR3 is 16 residues. Germline V CDR1 and CDR2: MNHNS, SASEGT. Here the CDR3 reads CASSADRGQVYYGYTF. The CDR3 coding sequence is TGTGCCAGCAGTGCAGACAGGGGGCAAGTCTACTATGGCTACACCTTC.

This rearrangement joins TRBV18 to TRBJ1-1; 8 nucleotides line up with TRBD1. The V gene end was trimmed by 4 bases and the J gene end by 5 bases; junction bases not matched to a gene: 12. The CDR3 contains 16 residues. Germline values: CDR1 KGHSH, CDR2 LQKENI. The DNA for the CDR3 is TGTGCCAGCTCACGTACTACCGGACAGGGAATGACTGAAGCTTTCTTT. Amino acids: CASSRTTGQGMTEAFF.

This rearrangement joins TRBV2 to TRBJ1-2; 7 positions match TRBD1. V shed 6 bases, J shed 3 bases, and the junction held 4 bases outside the gene matches. The CDR3 length is 13 residues. Germline V gives CDR1 SNHLY, CDR2 FYNNEI. This chain's CDR3 is CASSYGQDYGYTF. CDR3 DNA sequence: TGTGCCAGCAGCTACGGACAGGACTATGGCTACACCTTC.

This clone is a singleton in its sample. The V and J genes are TRBV7-2 and TRBJ2-2; D perhaps matches TRBD1 (6 bases). Trimming cost V 2 bases and J 6 bases, with 10 bases left between them. CDR1 is SGHTA and CDR2 is FQGNSA in the germline V gene. The CDR3 is 14 residues long. The CDR3 DNA is TGTGCCAGCAGCTTATACAGGGATTCCGGGGAGCTGTTTTTT. Its translation: CASSLYRDSGELFF.

The chain couples TRBV7-2 to TRBJ2-7; 8 bases are shared with TRBD1. Germline trimming cut 5 bases from V and 3 bases from J; bases unmatched to any gene: 6. The CDR3 is made up of 14 amino acids. Per germline, CDR1 SGHTA and CDR2 FQGNSA. For the CDR3, the DNA is TGTGCCAGCAGCCCGACAGGGGTGGGCTACGAGCAGTACGTC. The encoded protein is CASSPTGVGYEQYV.

The chain recombines TRBV19 with TRBJ1-5, with 8 bases aligning to TRBD1. Germline loops: CDR1 LNHDA, CDR2 SQIVND (reference sequence). The CDR3 covers 13 residues. With 6 bases clipped from V and 7 bases from J, the junction kept 5 bases outside the gene matches. CDR3: CASRQGGVQPQHF. The CDR3 region has the DNA TGTGCCAGTAGACAGGGGGGTGTACAGCCCCAGCATTTT.

This clone was picked up one time. The V call is TRBV2, the J call TRBJ1-1; 7 bases match TRBD1. The ends lost 3 bases at V and 1 base at J; junction bases unmatched: 8. The CDR3 extends over 16 amino acids. CDR1 is SNHLY, CDR2 FYNNEI, per germline. The CDR3 DNA follows: TGTGCCAGCAGTGACCCTCCGACAGGGACGAACACTGAAGCTTTCTTT. It codes for CASSDPPTGTNTEAFF.

The chain is built from TRBV18 and TRBJ1-4, with TRBD1 matching 8 bases. The CDR3 sequence is 14 residues long. The germline CDR1 and CDR2 sequences are KGHSH and LQKENI. Trimming removed 3 bases from V and 8 bases from J; junction bases left unmatched: 5. The CDR3 is CASSPGQGAEKLFF. DNA for the CDR3: TGTGCCAGCTCACCGGGCCAGGGGGCGGAAAAACTGTTTTTT.

CDR3 residues: CASSFGGTYNEQFF. CDR3 nucleotide sequence: TGTGCCAGCAGCTTCGGCGGGACCTACAATGAGCAGTTCTTC. J is TRBJ2-1 and V is TRBV7-2; tentative D call: TRBD2 (6 bases). The CDR3 runs 14 residues. In germline, CDR1 is SGHTA, CDR2 FQGNSA. Trimming took 3 bases from V and 2 from J, leaving 8 bases between them.

The V call is TRBV10-3, the J call TRBJ2-7, with 10 positions matching TRBD1. The germline V gene encodes CDR1 ENHRY and CDR2 SYGVKD. V was pared by 3 bases and J by 3 bases, with 11 bases of the junction left unmatched. This CDR3 is built from 17 residues. As DNA, the CDR3 is TGTGCCATCAGTGACTACGACCCGGGGACAGGGGACTACGAGCAGTACTTC. Protein: CAISDYDPGTGDYEQYF.

CDR3 nucleotide sequence: TGTGCCAGCAGTTCCGGACTAGCATTCCCCAATGAGCAGTTCTTC. Protein product: CASSSGLAFPNEQFF. The rearrangement joins TRBV6-5 to TRBJ2-1; TRBD2 matches at 8 bases. Germline values: CDR1 MNHEY, CDR2 SVGAGI. Trimming at V came to 4 bases and at J to 6 bases, leaving 8 bases not matched to a gene. The CDR3 covers 15 residues.

This clone was counted a single time. This sequence joins TRBV5-1 and TRBJ1-2; D is uncertain. This CDR3 region has 14 residues. Trimming removed 0 bases at V and 5 bases at J, with 11 bases between. Germline CDR1 is SGHRS and CDR2 is YFSETQ. This CDR3 reads CASSLASGLYGYTF. CDR3 bases: TGCGCCAGCAGCTTGGCTTCAGGACTGTATGGCTACACCTTC.

The chain combines TRBV3-1 (or the pseudogene TRBV3-2) with TRBJ2-3; D is ambiguous. V was pared by 2 bases and J by 6 bases, with 9 bases between. CDR1 and CDR2 (germline): LGHDT, YNNKEL (reference sequence). The CDR3 consists of 13 residues. The CDR3 reads CASSQLPRDTQYF. CDR3 in DNA: TGTGCCAGCAGCCAACTTCCTAGGGATACGCAGTATTTT.

This clone was detected only once. This chain links TRBV28 with TRBJ1-5; unclear D gene. Per germline, CDR1 MDHEN and CDR2 SYDVKM. The CDR3 is made up of 13 amino acids. V dropped 3 bases and J dropped 2 bases, with 5 bases sitting between them. The CDR3 spells CASSFQGNQPQHF. CDR3 sequence (DNA): TGTGCCAGCAGTTTCCAGGGCAATCAGCCCCAGCATTTT.

The chain's CDR3 is CARSKSHPGEQYV. In DNA form, the CDR3 reads TGTGCCAGAAGCAAGTCACACCCCGGGGAGCAGTACGTC. This chain joins TRBV5-3 and TRBJ2-7; no definite D call. TRBV5-3 is filed as an ORF, its function uncertain. Between the trimmed V and J ends, which lost 4 bases and 7 bases, there was a span of 15 bases. The CDR3 is 13 residues long.

This clone was recorded many times. The V and J genes are TRBV11-1 and TRBJ2-1, with 7 bases identical to TRBD2. The V segment lost 5 bases and the J segment 7 bases; nucleotides outside the gene matches: 11. This CDR3 has 15 residues. Per germline, CDR1 SGHAT and CDR2 FQDESV (reference sequence). CDR3 residues: CASSLGTTGANEQFF. CDR3 coding DNA: TGTGCCAGCAGCCTAGGGACTACCGGAGCGAATGAGCAGTTCTTC.

The rearrangement uses TRBV7-2 and TRBJ1-4; possible D gene TRBD1, 5 bases. Between the trimmed V and J ends, which lost 4 bases and 7 bases, there was a span of 16 bases. Germline-derived CDR1 and CDR2 are SGHTA and FQGNSA. CDR3 size: 15 residues. CDR3 in DNA: TGTGCCAGCAGCTCTCAAGGGGTTTTGGGTGAAAAACTGTTTTTT. This gives the protein CASSSQGVLGEKLFF.

This chain links TRBV21-1 with TRBJ2-7; the table's D call, TRBD2, was not checked against the DNA. TRBV21-1 is a known pseudogene. The CDR3 length is 13 residues. The CDR3 bases are TGTGCCAGCAGCAAACCTCGGGGAGGCGAGCAGTACTTC. This sequence encodes CASSKPRGGEQYF.